The clone carrying this T cell receptor (beta chain) occurred many times. These data are taken from a study of T-cell reconstitution after alpha-beta-depleted transplantation in children. The TCRbeta library was prepared with unique molecular identifiers. TCRdb fed the PCR reads into MiXCR, producing one record per CDR3 protein. The table has 60,000 to 80,000 distinct CDR3 sequences, 5.5% to 7.5% seen once. The CDR3 is made up of 13 amino acids. V was trimmed by 3 bases and J by 0 bases, leaving 5 bases between them. The V gene's germline CDR1 is MDHEN and CDR2 SYDVKM. The receptor was derived from a human donor who donated a stem cell graft to a child with acute lymphoblastic leukemia. The sequenced sample was PBMCs from the stem cell graft donor, obtained from the stem cell graft. The chain uses TRBV28 and TRBJ1-1; D not resolved. In DNA form, the CDR3 reads TGTGCCAGCAGTTTTAAGGTGAACACTGAAGCTTTCTTT. It is translated as CASSFKVNTEAFF.